One sample yielded the 30 T cell receptor beta chains listed below, sequenced in a study of tumor and adjacent non-tumor tissue in lung cancer. The library came from three nested PCR rounds adapted from ARM-PCR protocols. TCRdb reanalysed the multiplex PCR reads using MiXCR and keeps one entry per CDR3 protein. The top ten clones hold 20% to 25% of a sample with more than 85,000 distinct CDR3 sequences, 84% of them seen once. No cell sorting was done before RNA was extracted from the tissue. The sequencing input was lung tumor tissue. Source of these receptors: a man in his 70s with non-small cell lung cancer.

Turning to this clonotype: This CDR3 fails to terminate in the conserved phenylalanine or tryptophan, so it likely reflects a read error. V gene TRBV20-1 combines with J gene TRBJ1-4, with a possible D match to TRBD1 (6 bases). The CDR3 covers 11 residues. Looked up from germline, CDR1 is DFQATT and CDR2 is SNEGSKA (reference sequence). The CDR3 sequence: CNARTDEKLFC. As DNA, the CDR3 is TGCAATGCTAGGACAGACGAAAAACTGTTTTGT.

This chain joins TRBV28 and TRBJ2-3, with D possibly TRBD2 on 6 matching bases. This CDR3 spans 16 amino acids. CDR1 is MDHEN and CDR2 is SYDVKM in the germline V gene. Trimming took off 6 bases at V and 5 bases at J, with 21 bases between the two ends. The CDR3 spells CASRATSIGSRDTQYF. As DNA, the CDR3 is TGTGCCAGCAGGGCTACTAGCATCGGGAGCCGAGATACGCAGTATTTT.

This clonotype appeared once. The junction does not match germline at one end; this may be a read error. The chain combines TRBV6-5 with TRBJ1-6; D is uncertain. CDR3 length equals 12 residues. The germline V gene has CDR1 MNHEY and CDR2 SVGAGI. Written as DNA, the CDR3 is TGTGCCAGCAGAAAACTTAACTCACACCTCCACTTT. The encoded protein is CASRKLNSHLHF.

This clonotype appeared once. One junction end disagrees with the germline gene, perhaps due to a read error. This chain uses TRBV11-2 with TRBJ2-2; tentative D call: TRBD1 (6 bases). Per germline, CDR1 SGHAT and CDR2 FQNNGV. This CDR3 is 14 amino acids long. Written as DNA, the CDR3 is TGTGCCAGCGGCCTGGACAGTCAGACCGGGGAACTGTTTTTT. Its translation: CASGLDSQTGELFF. Variable domain in full (rest from reference TRBV11-2 and TRBJ2-2): EAGVAQSPRYKIIEKRQSVAFWCNPISGHATLYWYQQILGQGPKLLIQFQNNGVVDDSQLPKDRFSAERLKGVDSTLKIQPAKLEDSAVYLCASGLDSQTGELFFGEGSRLTVL.

Of note for this clonotype: Sequence at one end of the junction differs from germline and may be a read error. The V and J genes are TRBV11-3 and TRBJ2-5; D not resolved. Germline values: CDR1 SGHNT, CDR2 YENEEA. The CDR3 is 15 residues long. CDR3 residues: CASSKTRTTRETQCF. CDR3 DNA sequence: TGTGCCAGCAGCAAGACCCGAACAACCCGAGAGACCCAGTGCTTC.

This chain uses TRBV6-1 with TRBJ1-1, with D possibly being TRBD1 (6 bases). Looked up from germline, CDR1 is MNHNS and CDR2 is SASEGT. The CDR3 has 14 amino acids. V was clipped by 1 base and J by 8 bases, with 14 bases between them. The CDR3 bases are TGTGCCAGCAGTGAAGTCAAGGGGGTGACGGAAGCTTTCTTT. It is translated as CASSEVKGVTEAFF.

Comments on this clonotype: A read error may account for a junction end that differs from germline. V gene TRBV4-2 combines with J gene TRBJ2-2; the D is unclear. CDR1 and CDR2 from the germline V gene are LGHNA and YNFKEQ. The CDR3 is 13 residues long. CDR3 coding DNA: TGTGCAAGCAGCCGAGATTCAACCGGGGAGCTGTTTTTT. It yields the protein CASSRDSTGELFF.

This chain links TRBV5-4 with TRBJ1-6; maybe TRBD1 (5 bases). Germline V gives CDR1 SGHNT, CDR2 YYREEE (reference sequence). The CDR3 contains 15 residues. V was trimmed by 4 bases and J by 14 bases, leaving 22 bases between them. The CDR3 region is CASSMIGDSNPSLHF. DNA of the CDR3: TGTGCCAGCAGCATGATAGGGGATAGTAATCCATCCCTCCACTTT. The variable domain in full, completed from reference TRBV5-4 and TRBJ1-6, reads ETGVTQSPTHLIKTRGQQVTLRCSSQSGHNTVSWYQQALGQGPQFIFQYYREEENGRGNFPPRFSGLQFPNYSSELNVNALELDDSALYLCASSMIGDSNPSLHFGNGTRLTVT.

This clonotype was counted a few times. A read error may account for a junction end that differs from germline. The genes are TRBV29-1 and TRBJ2-7; TRBD1 agrees at 11 bases. CDR1 and CDR2 (germline): SQVTM, ANQGSEA. This CDR3 spans 17 amino acids. This chain's CDR3 is CSVARTGGLGSSREQYF. In DNA, the CDR3 is TGCAGCGTAGCCAGGACAGGGGGCCTCGGGTCATCCCGGGAGCAATACTTC.

As for this clonotype: Sequence at one end of the junction differs from germline and may be a read error. This chain links TRBV29-1 with TRBJ1-2, with D unresolved. The CDR3 is 13 residues long. Germline V gene data show CDR1 as SQVTM and CDR2 as ANQGSEA. The CDR3 sequence: CSVIRTGAYGNTF. The CDR3 DNA sequence: TGCAGCGTTATCCGGACGGGAGCCTATGGCAACACCTTC.

As concerns this clonotype: At one end the junction does not follow the germline gene, possibly because of a read error. The J gene is TRBJ2-3, the V gene TRBV5-6; TRBD2 aligns across 8 bases. The germline V gene has CDR1 SGHDT and CDR2 YYEEEE. The CDR3 contains 18 residues. The CDR3 here is CTSSLVGTRGGSTDTQYF. The CDR3 region has the DNA TGTACCAGCAGCTTGGTAGGGACTAGGGGGGGCAGCACAGATACGCAGTATTTT.

The rearrangement links TRBV9 to TRBJ2-4; weak D call: TRBD2 (5 bases). CDR1 is SGDLS, CDR2 YYNGEE, per germline. This CDR3 spans 12 amino acids. With 1 base removed from V and 8 bases from J, the gap between germline ends came to 7 bases. The CDR3 reads CASSVKGDIQYF. Here the CDR3 DNA reads TGTGCCAGCAGCGTAAAGGGAGACATTCAGTACTTC.

The rearrangement joins TRBV12-3 or TRBV12-4 to TRBJ2-1; TRBD2 aligns across 7 bases. The trim removed 11 bases at V and 14 bases at J, leaving 9 bases unmatched. This CDR3 comprises 10 residues. CDR3 amino acids: CASSGPSEFF. The CDR3 coding sequence is TGTGCCTCTAGCGGACCCTCGGAGTTCTTC.

Remarks on this clonotype: This CDR3 fails to terminate in the conserved phenylalanine or tryptophan, so it likely reflects a read error. The chain couples TRBV5-6 to TRBJ2-7, with D tentatively TRBD1 (5 bases). Between the trimmed V and J ends, which lost 3 bases and 4 bases, there was a span of 20 bases. CDR1 and CDR2 (germline): SGHDT, YYEEEE. The CDR3 extends over 16 amino acids. The CDR3 reads CASSSNKGNFRYEQYL. The DNA of the CDR3 is TGTGCCAGCAGCTCTAACAAGGGGAACTTTAGGTACGAGCAGTACTTG.

As regards this clonotype: The junction departs from germline at one end; a sequencing error may be responsible. The V call is TRBV5-1, the J call TRBJ2-3; either TRBD1 or TRBD2 may fit D (6 bases each). The CDR3 spans 14 residues. The germline V gene has CDR1 SGHRS and CDR2 YFSETQ. The CDR3 spells CASRGGPITDMQYF. CDR3 coding DNA: TGCGCCAGCAGAGGGGGGCCCATCACAGATATGCAGTATTTT.

The chain combines TRBV6-1 with TRBJ2-3; D remains ambiguous. V was cut by 5 bases and J by 0 bases, with 12 bases left in between. CDR1 and CDR2 (germline): MNHNS, SASEGT. The CDR3 has 15 amino acids. The CDR3 DNA is TGTGCCAGCAGTACTCCCCGGGCGAGCACAGATACGCAGTATTTT. Translation: CASSTPRASTDTQYF.

To note about this clonotype: At one end the junction does not follow the germline gene, possibly because of a read error. The CDR3 protein is CSNVPYQSSGEDGYIF. The CDR3 bases are TGCAGCAATGTCCCTTATCAATCCTCGGGAGAAGATGGCTACATCTTC. The chain uses TRBV29-1 and TRBJ1-2; D is uncertain. The length of the CDR3 is 16 residues. CDR1 is SQVTM and CDR2 is ANQGSEA in the germline V gene.

On this clonotype: Given the absence of the conserved phenylalanine or tryptophan at the CDR3 end, a read error is likely. The V and J genes are TRBV6-6 and TRBJ2-4, with D maybe TRBD1 (6 bases). CDR1 is MNHNY, CDR2 SVGAGI, per germline (reference sequence). CDR3 size: 16 residues. CDR3 in DNA: TGTGCCTGCAGTGGAGAGCAGGGGTTCGCCAAAAACATTCAGTACCTC. Encoded protein: CACSGEQGFAKNIQYL.

Concerning this clonotype itself: The germline gene is not matched at one end of the junction; a read error may be the cause. V and J are TRBV29-1 and TRBJ1-2, with D hard to call. The CDR3 is 15 amino acids. From germline, CDR1 is SQVTM and CDR2 ANQGSEA. The CDR3 is CSVMAGIPDNCGYTF. The CDR3 DNA reads TGCAGCGTGATGGCCGGAATTCCGGATAACTGTGGCTACACCTTC.

In regard to this clonotype: No conserved phenylalanine or tryptophan is present at the end of the CDR3, so a read error is the likely explanation. The chain couples TRBV12-3 or TRBV12-4 to TRBJ1-3; 7 positions match TRBD1. The CDR3 length is 18 residues. With 7 bases clipped from V and 0 bases from J, the junction kept 15 bases outside the gene matches. The CDR3 region is CASNRPGTEIGSGNTIYL. In DNA form, the CDR3 reads TGTGCCAGCAATCGTCCCGGGACAGAGATCGGCTCTGGAAACACCATATATCTT.

The chain is built from TRBV28 and TRBJ2-3, with 11 positions matching TRBD2. Germline assignment: CDR1 MDHEN and CDR2 SYDVKM. The CDR3 consists of 17 residues. With 7 bases clipped from V and 2 bases from J, the junction kept 11 bases outside the gene matches. The DNA of the CDR3 is TGTGCCAGCAACGGTACTAGCGGGGGCCCCAACACAGATACGCAGTATTTT. This translates into CASNGTSGGPNTDTQYF.

Turning to this clonotype: An end of the junction differs from the germline gene, which may be a read error. The chain employs TRBV6-5 and TRBJ2-7, with D unresolved. CDR1 and CDR2 (germline): MNHEY, SVGAGI. The CDR3 extends over 15 amino acids. The DNA for the CDR3 is TGTGTCAGCAGTTACTCCAGTGGGCAGCCCAACGAGCAGTACTTC. Its translation is CVSSYSSGQPNEQYF.

This clonotype was recorded only once. An end of the junction differs from the germline gene, which may be a read error. This chain joins TRBV10-3 and TRBJ2-3; D might be TRBD1 (6 bases). Per germline, CDR1 ENHRY and CDR2 SYGVKD. The CDR3 length is 13 residues. For the CDR3, the DNA is TGTGCCACCAGTGCAGGGGACATAGATACACAGTATTTT. This codes for CATSAGDIDTQYF.

CDR3 region: CSFSQDLGTGRYTF. The CDR3 bases are TGCTCCTTCAGCCAAGACCTCGGGACAGGACGCTACACCTTC. J is TRBJ1-2 and V is TRBV4-3; 8 bases agree with TRBD1. The CDR3 has 14 amino acids. Per the germline V gene, CDR1 is LGHNA and CDR2 is YSLEER.

On this clonotype itself: A junction boundary mismatches the germline segment, possibly from a read error. V gene TRBV5-1 combines with J gene TRBJ1-5; D is undetermined. Germline V CDR1 and CDR2: SGHRS, YFSETQ. There are 14 residues in the CDR3. The CDR3 region has the DNA TGCGCCATCAAACCGGGTCATAGCAGTCAGACCCAGCATTTT. Residues: CAIKPGHSSQTQHF.

In this sample, this clonotype turned up many times. The V and J genes are TRBV4-2 and TRBJ1-5; the D gene is possibly TRBD1 (5 bases). This CDR3 region has 14 residues. With 3 bases removed from V and 6 bases from J, the gap between germline ends came to 12 bases. Germline CDR1 reads LGHNA; CDR2 reads YNFKEQ. This CDR3 is CASSQADSSQPQHF. CDR3 nucleotides: TGTGCCAGCAGCCAGGCTGACAGTAGTCAGCCCCAGCATTTT.

J is TRBJ2-3 and V is TRBV11-2, with D uncertain. Trimming cost V 10 bases and J 4 bases, with 15 bases left between them. Germline CDR1 and CDR2: SGHAT and FQNNGV. The CDR3 has 13 amino acids. CDR3 nucleotide sequence: TGTGCCACGTCTGATCGGAGATCAGATACGCAGTATTTT. It is translated as CATSDRRSDTQYF. Based on the CDR3 plus reference TRBV11-2 and TRBJ2-3, the full variable domain is EAGVAQSPRYKIIEKRQSVAFWCNPISGHATLYWYQQILGQGPKLLIQFQNNGVVDDSQLPKDRFSAERLKGVDSTLKIQPAKLEDSAVYLCATSDRRSDTQYFGPGTRLTVL.

Concerning this clonotype: A much more abundant neighbour one base away suggests this may be a read error. J is TRBJ2-3 and V is TRBV28; 10 bases are a match to TRBD1. The CDR3 is made up of 16 amino acids. Germline V gene lookup returns CDR1 MDHEN and CDR2 SYDVKM. The CDR3 coding sequence is TGTGCCAGCAGTTTGACAGAGACAGGGGGCACAGGTACGCAGTATTTT. Protein: CASSLTETGGTGTQYF.

Remarks on this clonotype: Sequence at one end of the junction differs from germline and may be a read error. The chain employs TRBV20-1 and TRBJ1-5; no clear D. CDR1 and CDR2 (germline): DFQATT, SNEGSKA (reference sequence). The CDR3 loop spans 14 amino acids. The CDR3 DNA reads TGTAGTGCGGAGACTACAGATAGCAATCAGCTCCAGCATTTT. Translation gives CSAETTDSNQLQHF.

Concerning this clonotype: Germline is not matched at one junction end, which may reflect a read error. The chain is built from TRBV12-3 or TRBV12-4 and TRBJ1-1, with D possibly matching TRBD1 (6 bases). The CDR3 is 13 residues long. The CDR3 loop reads CTSSGGARTKAFF. The CDR3 DNA reads as TGTACCAGCAGTGGGGGGGCTAGGACTAAAGCTTTCTTT.